The sequence of this T cell receptor (beta chain) was determined in a study of regulatory T cells in long-lasting Graves disease. Time point of the sample: persistent/refractory GD, antithyroid drugs over 5 years with positive TRAb. From PBMCs, RNA was extracted and then used to make the TCR library. The patient group derived from an endocrinology department in Xi'an, China. Many counts were recorded for this clonotype. According to the study, TCR beta libraries were built with iRepertoire HTBI primers and CDR3-region Arm-PCR. TCRdb redid the calling of the multiplex PCR reads with MiXCR, one entry per CDR3 protein. The sample shows over 450,000 distinct CDR3 sequences, 20% to 25% of them seen only once. The CDR3 loop spans 15 amino acids. Trimming removed 1 base at V and 4 bases at J, with 13 bases between.

The chain uses TRBV12-3 or TRBV12-4 and TRBJ1-1; D is perhaps TRBD1 (5 bases). The clonotype originates from a female donor with Graves disease. Source: peripheral blood mononuclear cells (PBMCs), taken when the disease was refractory, from a patient treated with antithyroid drugs. This CDR3 reads CASSLGDSRGTEAFF. The DNA of the CDR3 is TGTGCCAGCAGTTTAGGGGATTCTAGGGGCACTGAAGCTTTCTTT.